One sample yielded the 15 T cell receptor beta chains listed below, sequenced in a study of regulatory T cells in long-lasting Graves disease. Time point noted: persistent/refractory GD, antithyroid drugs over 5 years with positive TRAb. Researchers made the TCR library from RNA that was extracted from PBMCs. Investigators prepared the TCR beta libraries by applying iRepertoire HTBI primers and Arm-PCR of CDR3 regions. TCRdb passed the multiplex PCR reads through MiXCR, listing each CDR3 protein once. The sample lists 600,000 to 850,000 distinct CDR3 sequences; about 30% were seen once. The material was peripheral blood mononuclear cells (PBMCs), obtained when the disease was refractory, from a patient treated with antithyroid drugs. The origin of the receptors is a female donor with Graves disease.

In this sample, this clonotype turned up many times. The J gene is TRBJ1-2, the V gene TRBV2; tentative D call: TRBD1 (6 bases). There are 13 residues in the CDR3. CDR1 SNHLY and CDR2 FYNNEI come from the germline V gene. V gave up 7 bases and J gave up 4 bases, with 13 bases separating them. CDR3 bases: TGTGCCAGCACTATACAGGGATCCTATGGCTACACCTTC. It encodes CASTIQGSYGYTF.

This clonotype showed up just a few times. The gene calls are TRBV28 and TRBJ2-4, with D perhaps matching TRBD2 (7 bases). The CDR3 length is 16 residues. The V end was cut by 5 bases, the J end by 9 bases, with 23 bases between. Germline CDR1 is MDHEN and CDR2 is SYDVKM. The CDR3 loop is CASSTGGTSLRGIQYF. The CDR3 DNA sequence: TGTGCCAGCAGTACGGGGGGCACGAGCCTCCGGGGCATTCAGTACTTC.

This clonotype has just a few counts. CDR3 amino acids: CASGDGYNQPQHF. The CDR3 nucleotides read TGTGCCAGCGGGGACGGGTACAATCAGCCCCAGCATTTT. The chain carries TRBV28 and TRBJ1-5; weak D call: TRBD1 (5 bases). This CDR3 comprises 13 residues. CDR1 MDHEN and CDR2 SYDVKM come from the germline V gene. V was trimmed by 8 bases and J by 3 bases, leaving 11 bases between them.

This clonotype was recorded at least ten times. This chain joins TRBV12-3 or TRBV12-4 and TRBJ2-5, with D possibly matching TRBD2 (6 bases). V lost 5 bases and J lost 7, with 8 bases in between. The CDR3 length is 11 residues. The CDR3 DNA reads TGTGCCAGCAGTCTGGGGGGGACCCAGTACTTC. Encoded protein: CASSLGGTQYF.

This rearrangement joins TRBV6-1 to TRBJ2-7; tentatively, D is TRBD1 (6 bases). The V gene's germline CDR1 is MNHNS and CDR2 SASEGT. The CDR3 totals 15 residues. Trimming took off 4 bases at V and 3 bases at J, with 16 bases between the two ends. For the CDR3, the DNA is TGTGCCAGCAGTGCCATACAGGGTTGGGGCTACGAGCAGTACTTC. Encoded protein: CASSAIQGWGYEQYF.

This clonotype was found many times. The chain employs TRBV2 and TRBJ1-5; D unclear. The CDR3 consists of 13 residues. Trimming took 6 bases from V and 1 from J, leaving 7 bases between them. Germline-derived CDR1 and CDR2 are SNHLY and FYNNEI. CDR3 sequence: CASSQSSNQPQHF. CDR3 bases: TGTGCCAGCAGCCAGAGCAGCAATCAGCCCCAGCATTTT.

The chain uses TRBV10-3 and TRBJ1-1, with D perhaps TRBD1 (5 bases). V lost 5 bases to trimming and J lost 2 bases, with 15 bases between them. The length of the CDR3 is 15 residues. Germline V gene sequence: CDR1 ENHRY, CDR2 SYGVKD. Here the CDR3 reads CAISKKGQGNTEAFF. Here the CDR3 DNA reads TGTGCCATCAGTAAAAAGGGGCAGGGCAACACTGAAGCTTTCTTT.

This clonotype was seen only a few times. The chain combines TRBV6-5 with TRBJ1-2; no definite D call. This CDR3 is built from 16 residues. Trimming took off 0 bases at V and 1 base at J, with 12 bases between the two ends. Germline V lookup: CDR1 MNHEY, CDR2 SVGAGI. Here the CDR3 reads CASSYSETTLNYGYTF. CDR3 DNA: TGTGCCAGCAGTTACTCGGAGACAACCCTTAACTATGGCTACACCTTC.

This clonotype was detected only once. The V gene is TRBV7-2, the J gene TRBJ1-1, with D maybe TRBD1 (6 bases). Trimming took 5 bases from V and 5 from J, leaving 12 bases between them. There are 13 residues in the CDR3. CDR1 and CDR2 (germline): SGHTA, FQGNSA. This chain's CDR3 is CASSLYQGTEAFF. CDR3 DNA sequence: TGTGCCAGCAGCCTATATCAGGGGACTGAAGCTTTCTTT.

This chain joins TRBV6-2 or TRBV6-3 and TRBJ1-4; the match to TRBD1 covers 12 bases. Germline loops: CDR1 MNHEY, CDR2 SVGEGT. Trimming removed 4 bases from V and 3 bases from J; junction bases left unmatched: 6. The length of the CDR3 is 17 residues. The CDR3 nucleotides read TGTGCCAGCAGTTCTGGGACAGGGGGCGGATCTAATGAAAAACTGTTTTTT. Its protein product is CASSSGTGGGSNEKLFF.

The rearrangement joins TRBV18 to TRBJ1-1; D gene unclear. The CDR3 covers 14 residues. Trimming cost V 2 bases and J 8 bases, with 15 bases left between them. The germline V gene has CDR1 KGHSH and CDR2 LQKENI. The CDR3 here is CASSPVAVMGEAFF. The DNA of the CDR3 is TGTGCCAGCTCACCAGTCGCAGTCATGGGAGAAGCTTTCTTT.

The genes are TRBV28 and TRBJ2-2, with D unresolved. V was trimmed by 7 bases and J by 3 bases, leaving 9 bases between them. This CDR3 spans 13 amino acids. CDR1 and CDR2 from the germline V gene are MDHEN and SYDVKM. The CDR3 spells CASTSLDTGELFF. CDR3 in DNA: TGTGCCAGCACTTCCCTGGACACCGGGGAGCTGTTTTTT.

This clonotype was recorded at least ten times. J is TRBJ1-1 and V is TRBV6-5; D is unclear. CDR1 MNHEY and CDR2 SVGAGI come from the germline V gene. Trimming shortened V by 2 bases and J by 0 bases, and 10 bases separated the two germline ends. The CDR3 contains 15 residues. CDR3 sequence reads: CASSYGDSMNTEAFF. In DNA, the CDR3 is TGTGCCAGCAGTTACGGTGACTCCATGAACACTGAAGCTTTCTTT.

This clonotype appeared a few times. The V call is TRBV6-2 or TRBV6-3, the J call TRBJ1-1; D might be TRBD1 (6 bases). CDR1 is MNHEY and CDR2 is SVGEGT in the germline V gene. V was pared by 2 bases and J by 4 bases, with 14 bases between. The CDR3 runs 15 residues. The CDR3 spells CASSYIPTGSTEAFF. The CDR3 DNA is TGTGCCAGCAGTTACATCCCCACAGGGAGCACTGAAGCTTTCTTT.

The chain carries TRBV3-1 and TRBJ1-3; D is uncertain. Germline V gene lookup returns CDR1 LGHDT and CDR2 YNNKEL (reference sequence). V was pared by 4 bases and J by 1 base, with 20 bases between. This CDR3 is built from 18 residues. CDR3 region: CASSPSGGRSRSGNTIYF. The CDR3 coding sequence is TGTGCCAGCAGCCCTTCCGGCGGCAGAAGTCGATCTGGAAACACCATATATTTT.